A selection of T cell receptor beta chains follows, all from one sample in a study of blood T cells in healthy people across ages. TCRdb recomputed calls from the 5' RACE reads with MiXCR, one row per CDR3 protein. The table records 590,000 or so distinct CDR3 sequences, 25% to 30% of them present only once. Sample: blood. The origin of the receptors is a woman aged 80 or older in good health. CDR3s include the opening cysteine and the closing phenylalanine or tryptophan. Each record gives: CDR3 length, V gene, J gene, D gene, clone size, CDR3 DNA, CDR3 protein. The D gene is left open where the match is weak. Clone size is stated in some rows and not others, as once, few, many or a class when expanded.

>15|TRBV7-2|TRBJ2-5|TRBD2|few
TGTGCCAGCAGCCCTTTTTTAGCGGGGGACCAAAGACGGTACTTC
CASSPFLAGDQRRYF
>14|TRBV6-5|TRBJ2-5|TRBD1|-
TGTGCCAGCAGTCACAAAGGACAGGGAGAGACCCAGTACTTC
CASSHKGQGETQYF
>15|TRBV2|TRBJ2-2|-|-
TGTGCCAGCAGTGAAGTACGTGGCGCCGGCGGGGAGCTGTTTTTT
CASSEVRGAGGELFF
>16|TRBV7-8|TRBJ1-6|-|many
TGTGCCAGCAGCCCCGAATACAGGGTTTTGAATTCACCCCTCCACTTT
CASSPEYRVLNSPLHF
>12|TRBV6-1|TRBJ1-2|-|-
TGTGCCAGCAGTGACGCTAACTATGGCTACACCTTC
CASSDANYGYTF
>16|TRBV7-2|TRBJ1-1|-|many
TGTGCCAGCAGCCCAAGCGGGGGCGCTCTGAACACTGAAGCTTTCTTT
CASSPSGGALNTEAFF
>14|TRBV10-3|TRBJ1-1|-|few
TGTGCCATCAGTGAGTTTGTTGGGGGGACTGAAGCTTTCTTT
CAISEFVGGTEAFF
>14|TRBV7-2|TRBJ2-5|TRBD1|many
TGTGCCAGCAGCTTAGTTGGACAGGGTACGAGCCAGTACTTC
CASSLVGQGTSQYF
>15|TRBV6-2/TRBV6-3|TRBJ2-1|TRBD2|many
TGTGCCAGCAGCTCAGCGGGGGGGCCAATCCATGAGCAGTTCTTC
CASSSAGGPIHEQFF
>14|TRBV11-2|TRBJ1-2|-|many
TGTGCCAGCAGCTTAGCCGGGGGTCGATATGGCTACACCTTC
CASSLAGGRYGYTF
>15|TRBV6-1|TRBJ2-2|-|-
TGTGCCAGCCGAGCCGCCAGGAGGGTGACCGGGGAGCTGTTTTTT
CASRAARRVTGELFF
>14|TRBV20-1|TRBJ2-1|TRBD2|many
TGCAGTGCTCCAAAGCCGACTAGCTCCAATGAGCAGTTCTTC
CSAPKPTSSNEQFF
>13|TRBV6-5|TRBJ2-7|-|many
TGTGCCAGCAGTTCCCCTGCAATTCCCGAGCAGTACTTC
CASSSPAIPEQYF
>15|TRBV5-1|TRBJ2-7|-|few
TGCGCCAGCAGCTTAGGCGCAGCCGATTCCAATGAGCAGTACTTC
CASSLGAADSNEQYF
>16|TRBV10-3|TRBJ1-5|TRBD1|few
TGTGCCATCAGTGAGTCGAGACAGGGGGGCAATCAGCCCCAGCATTTT
CAISESRQGGNQPQHF
>13|TRBV6-6|TRBJ1-2|-|many
TGTGCCAGCAGTTCCAGGGGACCCTATGGCTACACCTTC
CASSSRGPYGYTF
>15|TRBV11-2|TRBJ2-7|TRBD1|few
TGTGCCAGCAGCTTGAGGACAGGTCACTCCTACGAGCAGTACTTC
CASSLRTGHSYEQYF
>16|TRBV14|TRBJ2-5|-|many
TGTGCCAGCAGCCCCAAGATTTCGGCAGGGCAAGAGACCCAGTACTTC
CASSPKISAGQETQYF
>18|TRBV5-1|TRBJ2-3|-|-
TGCGCCAGCAGCCCCTTCCACGGGCCCCGGCTTGGGACAGATACGCAGTATTTT
CASSPFHGPRLGTDTQYF
>16|TRBV28|TRBJ1-5|TRBD1|few
TGTGCCAGCAGTTTACCCGGACAGGTTGGCAATCAGCCCCAGCATTTT
CASSLPGQVGNQPQHF
>14|TRBV2|TRBJ1-1|TRBD1|few
TGTGCCAGTAAAGCGGACAGGAAGAACACTGAAGCTTTCTTT
CASKADRKNTEAFF
>13|TRBV5-4|TRBJ2-3|-|many
TGTGCCAGCAGCTTGCAGGGGTTAGATACGCAGTATTTT
CASSLQGLDTQYF
>15|TRBV20-1|TRBJ2-7|-|few
TGCAGTGCTAGGGATCCTGGGACGGCTTCCTACGAGCAGTACTTC
CSARDPGTASYEQYF
>14|TRBV20-1|TRBJ1-2|-|few
TGCAGTGCTAGAGTAACGGGGGCCTTAGGAGGCTACACCTTC
CSARVTGALGGYTF
>13|TRBV5-6|TRBJ2-1|-|-
TGTGCCAGCAGCTACCCGACAGGTAATGAGCAGTTCTTC
CASSYPTGNEQFF
>13|TRBV4-2|TRBJ1-1|-|-
TGTGCCAGCAGCCATCGGGACCAGCCTGAAGCTTTCTTT
CASSHRDQPEAFF
>17|TRBV20-1|TRBJ1-4|-|few
TGCAGTGCTAGAGATCCGGGGCGGGTGCGGAGTGGTGAAAAACTGTTTTTT
CSARDPGRVRSGEKLFF
>15|TRBV9|TRBJ2-2|-|few
TGTGCCAGCAGCGTAGGTCTAACCCACACCGGGGAGCTGTTTTTT
CASSVGLTHTGELFF
>14|TRBV5-6|TRBJ2-3|TRBD1|-
TGTGCCAGCAGGGGGGGACAGGCCCGAGATACGCAGTATTTT
CASRGGQARDTQYF
>14|TRBV3-1|TRBJ1-4|-|many
TGTGCCAGCAGATCGACAGGAACTAATGAAAAACTGTTTTTT
CASRSTGTNEKLFF
>15|TRBV5-6|TRBJ1-4|-|-
TGTGCCAGCAGCTTAACGGGCCGAGGGGATGAAAAACTGTTTTTT
CASSLTGRGDEKLFF
>15|TRBV24-1|TRBJ2-1|-|-
TGTGCCACCAGTGCTGGGGGGCAAGGCTACAATGAGCAGTTCTTC
CATSAGGQGYNEQFF
>12|TRBV30|TRBJ2-7|TRBD1|many
TGTGCCTGGAGGTACGACAGGGACGAGCAGTACTTC
CAWRYDRDEQYF
>14|TRBV6-5|TRBJ1-3|-|few
TGTGCCAGCAGTCGGACGGCGGGCAGAAACACCATATATTTT
CASSRTAGRNTIYF
>15|TRBV7-7|TRBJ2-1|TRBD2|many
TGTGCTAGCAGCGGGGGGGGCCCCAAATACAATGAGCAGTTCTTC
CASSGGGPKYNEQFF
>16|TRBV7-8|TRBJ2-5|TRBD2|few
TGTGCCAGCAGCGCAACGGGACTAGCGGGACAAGAGACCCAGTACTTC
CASSATGLAGQETQYF
>13|TRBV24-1|TRBJ1-5|-|-
TGTGCCACCGTACCTGGGGGCAATCAGCCCCAGCATTTT
CATVPGGNQPQHF
>15|TRBV5-1|TRBJ2-7|TRBD1|few
TGCGCCAGCAGCATAGGACAGGGGGCTATCTACGAGCAGTACTTC
CASSIGQGAIYEQYF
>12|TRBV15|TRBJ1-1|TRBD1|-
TGTGCCACCAGCAGAGATAGGACAGGGGCTTTCTTT
CATSRDRTGAFF
>14|TRBV10-3|TRBJ1-2|TRBD1|many
TGTGCCATCACCCGGGACAGGGGCGACTATGGCTACACCTTC
CAITRDRGDYGYTF
>17|TRBV7-3|TRBJ2-5|-|-
TGTGCCAGCAGCCCCTTTGGCCGAGGAGGAATTCACAATGAGCAGTACTTC
CASSPFGRGGIHNEQYF
>15|TRBV27|TRBJ2-7|TRBD2|-
TGTGCCAGCAGTTTATCGGACGGGGGGTCTTACGAGCAGTACTTC
CASSLSDGGSYEQYF
>16|TRBV7-9|TRBJ2-3|-|many
TGTGCCAGCAGCTTAGTAAGACCACCTAGCACAGATACGCAGTATTTT
CASSLVRPPSTDTQYF
>14|TRBV7-2|TRBJ1-2|-|few
TGTGCCAGCAGCCACTTTCCCGAGAAGGAGGGCTACACCTTC
CASSHFPEKEGYTF
>15|TRBV7-9|TRBJ2-5|TRBD1|-
TGTGCCAGCAGCCCCGGGACAGGGGGCCCGGAGACCCAGTACTTC
CASSPGTGGPETQYF
>14|TRBV7-2|TRBJ2-7|-|-
TGTGCCAGCAGCTTTACCGACTTGTCCTACGAGCAGTACTTC
CASSFTDLSYEQYF
>15|TRBV7-8|TRBJ1-5|-|many
TGTGCCAGCAGCTCCACCGGCCTCCCGGATCAGCCCCAGCATTTT
CASSSTGLPDQPQHF
>15|TRBV10-3|TRBJ1-4|TRBD1|few
TGTGCCATCAGTGAGGGACAGGGGCCAAATGAAAAACTGTTTTTT
CAISEGQGPNEKLFF
>14|TRBV25-1|TRBJ2-1|TRBD1|many
TGTGCCAGCAGTGAATTAGGGACAGTCAATGAGCAGTTCTTC
CASSELGTVNEQFF
>12|TRBV29-1|TRBJ2-7|TRBD1|many
TGCAGCGCCCGGGACAGGGTGGGCGAGCAGTACTTC
CSARDRVGEQYF